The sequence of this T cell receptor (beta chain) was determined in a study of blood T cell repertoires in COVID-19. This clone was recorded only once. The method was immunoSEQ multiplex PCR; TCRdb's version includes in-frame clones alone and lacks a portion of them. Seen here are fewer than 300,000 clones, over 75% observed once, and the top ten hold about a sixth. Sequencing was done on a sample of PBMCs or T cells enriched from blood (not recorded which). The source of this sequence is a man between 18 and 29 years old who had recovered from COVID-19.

The CDR3 bases are TGTGCCAGCAACCGACAGGGGGCATACACTGAAGCTTTCTTT. Its protein product is CASNRQGAYTEAFF. This chain links TRBV6-5 with TRBJ1-1; TRBD1 matches at 10 bases. J gave up 3 bases and V 7 bases, and 5 bases lay outside the gene matches. The CDR3 covers 14 residues. CDR1 and CDR2 from the germline V gene are MNHEY and SVGAGI.